What follows describes a single TCR beta chain. The authors made cDNA by 5'RACE with 10-nucleotide random UMIs. From the 5' RACE reads, TCRdb called clonotypes with MiXCR, one entry per CDR3 protein. The sample holds fewer than 70,000 distinct CDR3 sequences, nearly 10% seen once. The V gene's germline CDR1 is SGHVS and CDR2 FQNEAQ. Trimming shortened V by 5 bases and J by 3 bases, and 14 bases separated the two germline ends. The CDR3 is made up of 14 amino acids. Time point meaning: longitudinal time-point 2. Volunteers from a blood bank in Maryland, USA, made up the healthy controls. The unsorted libraries were prepared from 2 million PBMCs (stored at -80 C). These data are taken from a study of neurological immune-mediated disorders.

The material sequenced was PBMCs. The TCR comes from a young man in good health. The chain is built from TRBV7-8 and TRBJ2-7, with D tentatively TRBD1 (6 bases). The CDR3 sequence: CASSHIIQGYEQYF. CDR3 bases: TGTGCCAGCAGCCATATAATACAGGGCTACGAGCAGTACTTC.